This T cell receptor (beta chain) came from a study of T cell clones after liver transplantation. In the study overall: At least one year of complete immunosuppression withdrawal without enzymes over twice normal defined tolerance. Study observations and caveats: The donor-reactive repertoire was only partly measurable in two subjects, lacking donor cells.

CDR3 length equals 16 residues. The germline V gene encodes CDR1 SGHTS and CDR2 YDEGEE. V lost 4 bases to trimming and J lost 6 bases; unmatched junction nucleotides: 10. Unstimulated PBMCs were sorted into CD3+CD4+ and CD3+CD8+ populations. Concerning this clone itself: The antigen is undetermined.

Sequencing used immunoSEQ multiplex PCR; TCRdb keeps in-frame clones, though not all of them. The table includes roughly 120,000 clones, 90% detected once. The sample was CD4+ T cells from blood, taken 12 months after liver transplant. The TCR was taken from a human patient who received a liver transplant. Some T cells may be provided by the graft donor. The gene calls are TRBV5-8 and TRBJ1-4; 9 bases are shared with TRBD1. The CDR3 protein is CASSPGSRTGDEKLFF. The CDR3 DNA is TGTGCCAGCAGCCCAGGCAGTCGGACAGGGGATGAAAAACTGTTTTTT.